The T cell receptor (beta chain) described here comes from a study of neurological immune-mediated disorders. Study-level background: A relapsing-remitting course was seen in most of the 34 multiple sclerosis patients and a secondary progressive course in 3.

Findings and limits, study-wide: Private repertoires in all groups were suggested, as expanded clones shared no CDR3 amino acid sequences across subjects.

cDNA synthesis was performed by 5'RACE with 10-nucleotide random UMIs. TCRdb reprocessed the 5' RACE reads with MiXCR, giving one entry per CDR3 protein. The profile shows about 80,000 distinct CDR3 sequences, approximately 6% of them singletons. The time point: longitudinal time-point 2. The unsorted libraries originated from 2 million PBMCs that had been stored at -80 C. The CDR3 contains 15 residues. Germline V gene data show CDR1 as DFQATT and CDR2 as SNEGSKA (reference sequence). V was clipped by 6 bases and J by 3 bases, with 21 bases between them. This clonotype was found many times. The antigen remains undetermined.

Input material: PBMCs. J is TRBJ2-7 and V is TRBV20-1, with D possibly being TRBD2 (6 bases). This sequence originates from a woman aged 55-70 years with multiple sclerosis. The CDR3 coding sequence is TGCAGTGCAGCCCCATTGGGGGGATCAAACTACGAGCAGTACTTC. Protein product: CSAAPLGGSNYEQYF.